In its sample, the clone carrying this TCR beta chain was seen once. The sample is drawn from a study of blood T cell repertoires in COVID-19. The overall study: Donors in the United States, Italy and Spain gave samples during acute or convalescent COVID-19. PBMCs, B-cell-depleted T cells, or T cells were the source of the cDNA or gDNA that made up the material.

Methods used by the authors: Counts of nucleated cells, estimated from reference gene primer amplification, were obtained. Assay used: immunoSEQ multiplex PCR; TCRdb lists only in-frame clones, some missing. V and J calls and clone size are those listed in that table; D and trimming were worked out from the DNA. The sample carries 200,000 or so clones, about nine tenths recorded once. The V gene lost 8 bases and the J gene lost 4 bases, with 10 bases spanning the gap. This CDR3 has 12 amino acids. From germline, CDR1 is MNHEY and CDR2 SVGEGT. The chain recombines TRBV6-2 or TRBV6-3 with TRBJ2-3, with D hard to call. The source material was peripheral blood. The clonotype originates from a man between 65 and 85 years old with active or convalescent COVID-19. Written as DNA, the CDR3 is TGTGCCAGCGGTCACTCCGCAGATACGCAGTATTTT. Its translation: CASGHSADTQYF.